The following is a T cell receptor beta chain sequence with its context. The sample originates from a study of PD-1 blockade in mismatch repair-deficient tumors. Clones were sequenced by immunoSEQ multiplex PCR, and TCRdb holds only the in-frame ones, with some missing. Found here are tens of thousands of clones, roughly 80% of them singletons; the top ten hold approximately 2.7%. This clonotype originated in an adult with mismatch repair-deficient cancer. This specimen was peripheral blood, taken 12 weeks after starting pembrolizumab.

CDR3 DNA: TGTGCCAGCAGCGTAGAGGCTACGATTGTAGGTCCCTATGGCTACACCTTC. Translation gives CASSVEATIVGPYGYTF. This chain uses TRBV9 with TRBJ1-2; no definite D call. This CDR3 comprises 17 residues. With 0 bases removed from V and 4 bases from J, the gap between germline ends came to 19 bases. The germline gives CDR1 SGDLS, CDR2 YYNGEE.